The source of this T cell receptor beta chain is a study of T-cell memory formation after mild COVID-19. 5'RACE primed at constant segments yielded TCR alpha and TCR beta cDNA libraries bearing sample barcodes and UMIs. TCRdb used MiXCR to reprocess the 5' RACE reads, holding one entry per CDR3 protein. The sample carries about 500,000 distinct CDR3 sequences, about a fifth recorded once. Looked up from germline, CDR1 is SGHDT and CDR2 is YYEEEE. The V and J ends lost 4 bases and 1 base, in that order; junction bases with no gene match: 10. The CDR3 length is 18 residues. Study conclusions and caveats: Largely, contracting CD4+ clones fell within CM and EM, and contracting CD8+ clones within EMRA.

This clonotype was seen a handful of times. Its target is unknown. This TCR came from an adult woman who had mild COVID-19 (a few samples of this study predate the infection). Cell type and time point are not known. V and J are TRBV5-6 and TRBJ2-4, with 11 positions matching TRBD1. Sequencing was done on a sample of PBMCs or a T cell subset sorted from them (not recorded which). The CDR3 DNA is TGTGCCAGCAGCAAAAAGGACAGGGGGCGTTTGGCCAAAAACATTCAGTACTTC. This codes for CASSKKDRGRLAKNIQYF.